This T cell receptor beta chain was captured by sequencing in a study of cytomegalovirus exposure and HLA in healthy donors. Per the germline V gene, CDR1 is MNHNS and CDR2 is SASEGT. V lost 7 bases and J lost 4, with 11 bases in between. The CDR3 sequence is 13 residues long. Regarding this clone: Its antigen is not known.

The PCR used 60 Vbeta and 13 Jbeta primers. Some clones are missing from TCRdb's copy, which holds only in-frame ones; the method was immunoSEQ multiplex PCR. The sample yields approximately 150,000 clones, roughly 70% seen once. Study outcomes and limitations: The authors considered a cluster of highly shared sequence variants likely to be a sequencing artifact.

The V gene is TRBV6-1, the J gene TRBJ1-5; TRBD1 is a possible D gene (5 bases). This clonotype was obtained from a man aged 55-75 years in good health and CMV-seronegative. Sequencing was carried out using PBMCs. Here the CDR3 reads CASNQGRNQPQHF. As DNA, the CDR3 is TGTGCCAGCAATCAGGGTAGGAATCAGCCCCAGCATTTT.